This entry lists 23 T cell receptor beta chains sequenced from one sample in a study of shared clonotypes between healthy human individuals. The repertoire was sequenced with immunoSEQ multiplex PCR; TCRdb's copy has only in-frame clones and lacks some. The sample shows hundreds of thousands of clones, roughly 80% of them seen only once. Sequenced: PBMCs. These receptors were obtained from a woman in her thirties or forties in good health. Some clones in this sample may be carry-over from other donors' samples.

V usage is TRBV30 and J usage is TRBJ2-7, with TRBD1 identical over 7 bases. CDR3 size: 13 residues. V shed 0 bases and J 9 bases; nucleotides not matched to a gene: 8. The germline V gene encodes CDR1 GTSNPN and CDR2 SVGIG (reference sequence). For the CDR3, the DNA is TGTGCCTGGAGTGTAGGCGGCGGACAGGTGCAGTACTTC. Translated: CAWSVGGGQVQYF.

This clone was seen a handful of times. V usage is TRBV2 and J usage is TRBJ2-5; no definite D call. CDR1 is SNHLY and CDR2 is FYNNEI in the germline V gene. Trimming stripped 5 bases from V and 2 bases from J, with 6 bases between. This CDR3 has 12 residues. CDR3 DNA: TGTGCCAGCAGTCGGACGCAAGAGACCCAGTACTTC. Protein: CASSRTQETQYF.

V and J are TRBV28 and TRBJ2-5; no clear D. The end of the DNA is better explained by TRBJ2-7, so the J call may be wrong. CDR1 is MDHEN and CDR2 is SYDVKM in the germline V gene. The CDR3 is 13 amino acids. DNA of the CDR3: TGTGCCAGCAGTTGGGCAGGACCCTACGAGCAGTACTTC. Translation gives CASSWAGPYEQYF.

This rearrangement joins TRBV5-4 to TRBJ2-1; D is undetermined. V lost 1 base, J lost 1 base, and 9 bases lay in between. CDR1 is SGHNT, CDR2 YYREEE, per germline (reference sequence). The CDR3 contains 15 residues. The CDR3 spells CASSLLSESYNEQFF. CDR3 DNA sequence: TGTGCCAGCAGCTTGTTGTCGGAGTCCTACAATGAGCAGTTCTTC.

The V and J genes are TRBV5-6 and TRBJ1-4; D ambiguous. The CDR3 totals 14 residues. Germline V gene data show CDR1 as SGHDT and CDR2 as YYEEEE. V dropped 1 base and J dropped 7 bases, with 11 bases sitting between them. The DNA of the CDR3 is TGTGCCAGCAGCTTGCCGGGTTTAGGTGAAAAACTGTTTTTT. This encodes CASSLPGLGEKLFF.

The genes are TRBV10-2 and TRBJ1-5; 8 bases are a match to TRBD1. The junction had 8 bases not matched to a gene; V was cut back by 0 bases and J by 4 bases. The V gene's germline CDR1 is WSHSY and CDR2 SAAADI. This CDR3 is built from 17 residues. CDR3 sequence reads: CASSESLDRAGNQPQHF. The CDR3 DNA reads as TGCGCCAGCAGTGAGTCGTTGGACAGGGCGGGTAATCAGCCCCAGCATTTT.

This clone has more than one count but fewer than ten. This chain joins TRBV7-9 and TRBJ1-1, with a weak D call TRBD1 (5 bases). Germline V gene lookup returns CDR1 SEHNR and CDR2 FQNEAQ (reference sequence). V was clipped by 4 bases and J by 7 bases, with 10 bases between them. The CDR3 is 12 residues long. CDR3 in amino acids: CASSSTGLEAFF. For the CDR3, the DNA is TGTGCCAGCAGCTCGACGGGACTTGAAGCTTTCTTT.

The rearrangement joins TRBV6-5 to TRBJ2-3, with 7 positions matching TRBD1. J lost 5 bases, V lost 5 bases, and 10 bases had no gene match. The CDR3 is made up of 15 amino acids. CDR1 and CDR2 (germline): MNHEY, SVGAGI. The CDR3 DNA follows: TGTGCCAGCAGTCGTCGACAGGGAGTTGGAGATACGCAGTATTTT. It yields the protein CASSRRQGVGDTQYF.

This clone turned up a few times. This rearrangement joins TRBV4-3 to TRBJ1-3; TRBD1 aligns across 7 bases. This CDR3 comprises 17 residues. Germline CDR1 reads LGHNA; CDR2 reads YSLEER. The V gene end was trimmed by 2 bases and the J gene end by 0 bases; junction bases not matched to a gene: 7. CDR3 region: CASSQNTGQYSGNTIYF. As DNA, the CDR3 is TGCGCCAGCAGCCAAAATACGGGACAGTACTCTGGAAACACCATATATTTT.

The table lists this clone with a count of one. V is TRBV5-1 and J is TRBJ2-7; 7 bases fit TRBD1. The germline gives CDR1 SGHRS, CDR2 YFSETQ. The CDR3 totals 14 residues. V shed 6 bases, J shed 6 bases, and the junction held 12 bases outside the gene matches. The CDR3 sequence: CASKGDSRATEQYF. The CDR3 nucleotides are TGCGCCAGCAAAGGGGACAGCCGAGCGACCGAGCAGTACTTC.

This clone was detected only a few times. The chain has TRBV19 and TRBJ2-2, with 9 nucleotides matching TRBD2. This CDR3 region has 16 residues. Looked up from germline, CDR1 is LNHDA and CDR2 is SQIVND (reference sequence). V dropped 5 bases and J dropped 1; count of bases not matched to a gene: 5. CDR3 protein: CASSGPSGVNTGELFF. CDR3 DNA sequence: TGTGCCAGTAGTGGTCCTAGCGGGGTGAACACCGGGGAGCTGTTTTTT.

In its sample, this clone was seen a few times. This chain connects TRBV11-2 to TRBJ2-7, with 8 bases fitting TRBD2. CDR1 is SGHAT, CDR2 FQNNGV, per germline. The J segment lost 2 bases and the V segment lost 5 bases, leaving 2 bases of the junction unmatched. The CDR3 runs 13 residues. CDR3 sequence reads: CASSLSGAYEQYF. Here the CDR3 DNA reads TGTGCCAGCAGCCTTAGCGGGGCCTACGAGCAGTACTTC.

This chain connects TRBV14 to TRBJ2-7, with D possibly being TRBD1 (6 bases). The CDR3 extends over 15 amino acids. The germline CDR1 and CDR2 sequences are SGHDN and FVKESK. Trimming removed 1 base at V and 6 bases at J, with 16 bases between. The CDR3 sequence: CASSQALGGVVEQYF. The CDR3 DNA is TGTGCCAGCAGCCAAGCCTTAGGGGGAGTAGTCGAGCAGTACTTC.

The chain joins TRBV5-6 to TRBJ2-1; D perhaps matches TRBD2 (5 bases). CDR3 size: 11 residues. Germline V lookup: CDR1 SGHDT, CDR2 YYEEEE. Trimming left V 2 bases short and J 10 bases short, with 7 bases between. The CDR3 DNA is TGTGCCAGCAGCTTTGGAGGCGAGCAGTTCTTC. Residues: CASSFGGEQFF. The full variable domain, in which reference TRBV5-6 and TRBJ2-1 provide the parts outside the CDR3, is DAGVTQSPTHLIKTRGQQVTLRCSPKSGHDTVSWYQQALGQGPQFIFQYYEEEERQRGNFPDRFSGHQFPNYSSELNVNALLLGDSALYLCASSFGGEQFFGPGTRLTVL.

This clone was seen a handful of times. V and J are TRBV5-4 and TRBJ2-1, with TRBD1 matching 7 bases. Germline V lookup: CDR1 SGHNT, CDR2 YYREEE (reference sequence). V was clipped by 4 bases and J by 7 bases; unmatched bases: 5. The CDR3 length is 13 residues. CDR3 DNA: TGTGCCAGCAGCGAGGACAGGTTGAATGAGCAGTTCTTC. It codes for CASSEDRLNEQFF.

CDR3 DNA: TGTGCCAGCAGAGAAGGGGGCACTGAAGCTTTCTTT. As protein: CASREGGTEAFF. The genes are TRBV27 and TRBJ1-1; possible D gene TRBD1, 6 bases. CDR3 size: 12 residues. Trimming left V 6 bases short and J 4 bases short, with 9 bases between. Germline V CDR1 and CDR2: MNHEY, SMNVEV (reference sequence).

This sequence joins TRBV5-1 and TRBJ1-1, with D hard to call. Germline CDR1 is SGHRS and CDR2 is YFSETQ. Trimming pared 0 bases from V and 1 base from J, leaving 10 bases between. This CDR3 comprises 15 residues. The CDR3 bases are TGCGCCAGCAGCTTGGCCGTAGGGCAGAACACTGAAGCTTTCTTT. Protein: CASSLAVGQNTEAFF.

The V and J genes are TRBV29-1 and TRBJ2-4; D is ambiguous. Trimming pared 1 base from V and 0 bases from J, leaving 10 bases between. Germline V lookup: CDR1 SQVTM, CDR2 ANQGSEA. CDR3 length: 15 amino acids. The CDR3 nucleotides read TGCAGCGTTGAAGGGTCACAGTTAGCCAAAAACATTCAGTACTTC. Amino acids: CSVEGSQLAKNIQYF.

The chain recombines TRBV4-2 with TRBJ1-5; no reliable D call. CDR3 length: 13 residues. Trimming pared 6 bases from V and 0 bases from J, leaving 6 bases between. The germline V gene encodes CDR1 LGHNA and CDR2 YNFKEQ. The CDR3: CASRRDSNQPQHF. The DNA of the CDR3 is TGTGCCAGCAGACGGGATAGCAATCAGCCCCAGCATTTT.

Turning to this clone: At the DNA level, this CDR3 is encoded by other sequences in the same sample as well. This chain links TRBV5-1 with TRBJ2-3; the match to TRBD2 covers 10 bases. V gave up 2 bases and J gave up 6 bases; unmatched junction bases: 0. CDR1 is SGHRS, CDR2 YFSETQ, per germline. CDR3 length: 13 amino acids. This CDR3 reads CASSLAGGDTQYF. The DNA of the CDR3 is TGCGCCAGCAGCTTAGCGGGAGGGGATACGCAGTATTTT.

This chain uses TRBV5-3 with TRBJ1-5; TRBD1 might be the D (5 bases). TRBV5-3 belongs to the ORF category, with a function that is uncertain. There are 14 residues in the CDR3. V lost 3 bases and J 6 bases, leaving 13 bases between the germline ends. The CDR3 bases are TGTGCCAGAAGCTCGTCCAGGGAGACTCAGCCCCAGCATTTT. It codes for CARSSSRETQPQHF.

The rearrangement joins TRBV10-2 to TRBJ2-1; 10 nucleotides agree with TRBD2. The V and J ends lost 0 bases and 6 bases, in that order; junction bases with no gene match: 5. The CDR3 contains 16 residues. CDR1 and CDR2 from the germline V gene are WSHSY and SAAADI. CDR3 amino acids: CASSESGPSGSNEQFF. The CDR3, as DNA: TGCGCCAGCAGTGAGTCGGGGCCTAGCGGGAGCAATGAGCAGTTCTTC.

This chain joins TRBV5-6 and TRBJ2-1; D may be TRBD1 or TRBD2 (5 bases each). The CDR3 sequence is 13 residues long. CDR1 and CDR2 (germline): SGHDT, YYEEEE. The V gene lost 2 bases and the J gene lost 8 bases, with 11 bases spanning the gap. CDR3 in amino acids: CASSFSRGYEQFF. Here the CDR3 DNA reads TGTGCCAGCAGCTTTAGCCGGGGCTATGAGCAGTTCTTC.